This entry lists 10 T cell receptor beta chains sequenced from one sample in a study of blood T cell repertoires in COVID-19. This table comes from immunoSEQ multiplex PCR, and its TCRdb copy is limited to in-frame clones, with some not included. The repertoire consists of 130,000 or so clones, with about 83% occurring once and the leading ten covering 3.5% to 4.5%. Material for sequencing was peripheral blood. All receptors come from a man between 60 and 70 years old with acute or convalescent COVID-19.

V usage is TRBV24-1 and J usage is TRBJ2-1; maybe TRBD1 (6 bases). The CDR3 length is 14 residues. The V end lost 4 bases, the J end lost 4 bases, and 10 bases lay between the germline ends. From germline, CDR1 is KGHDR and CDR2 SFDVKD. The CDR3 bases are TGTGCCACCAGTGACCAGACAGGTTACAATGAGCAGTTCTTC. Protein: CATSDQTGYNEQFF.

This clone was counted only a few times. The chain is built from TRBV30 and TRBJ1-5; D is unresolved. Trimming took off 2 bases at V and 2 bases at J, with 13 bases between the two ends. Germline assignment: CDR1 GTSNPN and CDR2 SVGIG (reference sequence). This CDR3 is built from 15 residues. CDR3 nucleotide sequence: TGTGCCTGGAGTACCGGTTTAACGGGCAATCAGCCCCAGCATTTT. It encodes CAWSTGLTGNQPQHF.

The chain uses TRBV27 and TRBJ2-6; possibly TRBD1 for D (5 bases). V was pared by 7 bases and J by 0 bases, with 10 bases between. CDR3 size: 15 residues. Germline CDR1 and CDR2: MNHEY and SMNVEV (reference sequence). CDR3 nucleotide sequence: TGTGCCAGCATGGACACGAGCTCTGGGGCCAACGTCCTGACTTTC. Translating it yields CASMDTSSGANVLTF.

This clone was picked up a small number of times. The CDR3 loop is CASSVSETQYF. In DNA form, the CDR3 reads TGTGCCAGCAGTGTTAGCGAGACCCAGTACTTC. The chain has TRBV12-3 or TRBV12-4 and TRBJ2-5; D gene ambiguous. This CDR3 has 11 amino acids. V lost 5 bases and J lost 5, with 6 bases in between.

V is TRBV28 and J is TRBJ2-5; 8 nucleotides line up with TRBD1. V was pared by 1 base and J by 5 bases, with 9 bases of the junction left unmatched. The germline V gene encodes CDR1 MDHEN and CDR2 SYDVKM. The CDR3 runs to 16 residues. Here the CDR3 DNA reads TGTGCCAGCAGTTTATCGGCAGGGGGCTCGGGGGAGACCCAGTACTTC. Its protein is CASSLSAGGSGETQYF.

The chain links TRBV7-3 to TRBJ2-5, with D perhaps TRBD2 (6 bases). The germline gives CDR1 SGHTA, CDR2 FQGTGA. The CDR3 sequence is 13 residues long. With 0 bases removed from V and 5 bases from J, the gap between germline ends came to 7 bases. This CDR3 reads CASSLTEGETQYF. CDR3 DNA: TGTGCCAGCAGCTTAACGGAGGGGGAGACCCAGTACTTC.

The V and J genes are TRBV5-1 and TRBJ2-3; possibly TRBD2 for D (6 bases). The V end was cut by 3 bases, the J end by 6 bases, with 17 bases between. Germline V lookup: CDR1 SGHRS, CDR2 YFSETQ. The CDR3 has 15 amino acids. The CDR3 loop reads CASSSAGGSGDTQYF. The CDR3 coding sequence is TGCGCCAGCAGCTCGGCTGGGGGGTCAGGGGATACGCAGTATTTT.

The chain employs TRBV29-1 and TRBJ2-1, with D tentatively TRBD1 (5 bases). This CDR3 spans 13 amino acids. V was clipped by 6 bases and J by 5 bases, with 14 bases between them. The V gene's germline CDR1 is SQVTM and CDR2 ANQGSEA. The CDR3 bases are TGCAGCGTCCAGGGTTTGGTCCACAATGAGCAGTTCTTC. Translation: CSVQGLVHNEQFF.

DNA of the CDR3: TGTGCCACCAGTGTGACTAGCGGGAGAAATGAGCAGTTCTTC. It translates to CATSVTSGRNEQFF. The J gene is TRBJ2-1, the V gene TRBV24-1; 12 bases fit TRBD2. This CDR3 is 14 amino acids long. Germline CDR1 is KGHDR and CDR2 is SFDVKD. Trimming at V came to 5 bases and at J to 7 bases, leaving 2 bases not matched to a gene.

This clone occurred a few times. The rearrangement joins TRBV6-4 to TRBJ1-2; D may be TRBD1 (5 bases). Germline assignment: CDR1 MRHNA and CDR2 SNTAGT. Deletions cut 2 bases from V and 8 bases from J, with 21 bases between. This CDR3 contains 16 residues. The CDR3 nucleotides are TGTGCCAGCAGTGACGGGACTACACGAGGATATGGCGGCTACACCTTC. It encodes CASSDGTTRGYGGYTF.